This entry lists 17 T cell receptor beta chains sequenced from one sample in a study of blood T cell repertoires in COVID-19. Clones were sequenced by immunoSEQ multiplex PCR, and TCRdb holds only the in-frame ones, with some missing. Of around 190,000 clones listed, approximately 85% are singletons. Specimen: PBMCs or T cells enriched from blood (not recorded which). All receptors come from a man between 35 and 55 years old with acute COVID-19.

The rearrangement uses TRBV18 and TRBJ2-3, with 7 positions matching TRBD2. This CDR3 contains 15 residues. The germline CDR1 and CDR2 sequences are KGHSH and LQKENI. V was clipped by 3 bases and J by 2 bases; unmatched bases: 5. In DNA form, the CDR3 reads TGTGCCAGCTCACCTGGGACTACTGACACAGATACGCAGTATTTT. Encoded protein: CASSPGTTDTDTQYF.

This chain joins TRBV5-5 and TRBJ2-7; D gene ambiguous. V lost 1 base and J 0 bases, leaving 11 bases between the germline ends. The CDR3 has 15 residues. Germline CDR1 SGHKS, CDR2 YYEKEE (reference sequence). The CDR3 spells CASSLNLGGSYEQYF. CDR3 nucleotides: TGTGCCAGCAGCTTGAATCTAGGCGGCTCCTACGAGCAGTACTTC.

V gene TRBV27 combines with J gene TRBJ2-7, with 11 bases fitting TRBD2. CDR1 and CDR2 (germline): MNHEY, SMNVEV (reference sequence). Losses at the gene ends were 1 base for V and 5 bases for J; bases not matched to a gene: 4. This CDR3 region has 15 residues. The chain's CDR3 is CASSLWSSGRNEQYF. The CDR3 nucleotides read TGTGCCAGCAGTTTATGGTCTAGCGGGAGGAACGAGCAGTACTTC.

This chain links TRBV18 with TRBJ2-3, with a tentative D call TRBD1 (6 bases). Trimming removed 2 bases at V and 8 bases at J, with 17 bases between. The germline gives CDR1 KGHSH, CDR2 LQKENI. CDR3 length equals 15 residues. CDR3 in DNA: TGTGCCAGCTCACCATCCCCAGGGGTTTTGGGTACGCAGTATTTT. It yields the protein CASSPSPGVLGTQYF. Variable domain in full (rest from reference TRBV18 and TRBJ2-3): NAGVMQNPRHLVRRRGQEARLRCSPMKGHSHVYWYRQLPEEGLKFMVYLQKENIIDESGMPKERFSAEFPKEGPSILRIQQVVRGDSAAYFCASSPSPGVLGTQYFGPGTRLTVL.

The gene calls are TRBV5-5 and TRBJ2-1, with D possibly matching TRBD1 (6 bases). CDR1 SGHKS and CDR2 YYEKEE come from the germline V gene (reference sequence). Trimming removed 1 base from V and 0 bases from J, with 8 bases in between. The length of the CDR3 is 15 residues. CDR3 region: CASSLTGSSYNEQFF. In nucleotides, the CDR3 is TGTGCCAGCAGCTTGACAGGGAGCTCCTACAATGAGCAGTTCTTC. Filled out from reference TRBV5-5 and TRBJ2-1, the complete variable domain reads DAGVTQSPTHLIKTRGQQVTLRCSPISGHKSVSWYQQVLGQGPQFIFQYYEKEERGRGNFPDRFSARQFPNYSSELNVNALLLGDSALYLCASSLTGSSYNEQFFGPGTRLTVL.

This chain connects TRBV7-2 to TRBJ2-7; D gene ambiguous. CDR1 is SGHTA, CDR2 FQGNSA, per germline. Trimming took off 1 base at V and 0 bases at J, with 7 bases between the two ends. The CDR3 sequence is 14 residues long. The CDR3 loop reads CASSLGYGSYEQYF. The CDR3 nucleotides read TGTGCCAGCAGCTTAGGGTACGGCTCCTACGAGCAGTACTTC. Complete variable domain (other parts from reference TRBV7-2 and TRBJ2-7): GAGVSQSPSNKVTEKGKDVELRCDPISGHTALYWYRQSLGQGLEFLIYFQGNSAPDKSGLPSDRFSAERTGGSVSTLTIQRTQQEDSAVYLCASSLGYGSYEQYFGPGTRLTVT.

The V call is TRBV3-1 (or the pseudogene TRBV3-2), the J call TRBJ1-5, with no clear D. The germline gives CDR1 LGHDT, CDR2 YNNKEL (reference sequence). The CDR3 is 13 amino acids. Trimming pared 1 base from V and 5 bases from J, leaving 6 bases between. The CDR3: CASSQGLYQPQHF. Here the CDR3 DNA reads TGTGCCAGCAGCCAAGGTCTTTATCAGCCCCAGCATTTT.

V usage is TRBV7-3 and J usage is TRBJ1-1, with a tentative D call TRBD1 (5 bases). The CDR3 runs to 13 residues. Germline assignment: CDR1 SGHTA and CDR2 FQGTGA. Between the trimmed V and J ends, which lost 4 bases and 5 bases, there was a span of 11 bases. CDR3 in amino acids: CASSSRGGTEAFF. As DNA, the CDR3 is TGTGCCAGCAGCTCCCGTGGGGGGACTGAAGCTTTCTTT.

The rearrangement uses TRBV10-3 and TRBJ1-5; 9 nucleotides line up with TRBD1. Germline assignment: CDR1 ENHRY and CDR2 SYGVKD. The CDR3 spans 15 residues. Unmatched junction bases numbered 6, after V lost 6 bases and J lost 3 bases. Here the CDR3 DNA reads TGTGCCATCAGGGGCGGGGACAGGGACAATCAGCCCCAGCATTTT. Its translation is CAIRGGDRDNQPQHF.

The chain combines TRBV4-2 with TRBJ2-1, with TRBD1 matching 7 bases. The CDR3 length is 14 residues. Losses at the gene ends were 4 bases for V and 10 bases for J; bases not matched to a gene: 10. CDR1 is LGHNA, CDR2 YNFKEQ, per germline. This CDR3 reads CASSLTGPRGEQFF. The DNA of the CDR3 is TGTGCCAGCAGCCTAACCGGTCCCAGGGGGGAGCAGTTCTTC.

The V gene is TRBV19, the J gene TRBJ1-1; D not resolved. Deletions cut 4 bases from V and 4 bases from J, with 7 bases between. Germline CDR1 is LNHDA and CDR2 is SQIVND (reference sequence). CDR3 size: 12 residues. This CDR3 is CASSRGGTEAFF. In nucleotides, the CDR3 is TGTGCCAGTAGTAGAGGCGGCACTGAAGCTTTCTTT.

The CDR3 loop reads CASSQEQLAYVEQFF. CDR3 sequence (DNA): TGTGCCAGCAGCCAAGAACAACTAGCGTATGTTGAGCAGTTCTTC. The chain combines TRBV3-1 (or the pseudogene TRBV3-2) with TRBJ2-1; 7 bases are a match to TRBD2. CDR3 size: 15 residues. CDR1 is LGHDT, CDR2 YNNKEL, per germline (reference sequence). J gave up 9 bases and V 0 bases, and 8 bases lay outside the gene matches.

The V and J genes are TRBV29-1 and TRBJ2-7; 8 positions agree with TRBD1. Germline CDR1 and CDR2: SQVTM and ANQGSEA. The CDR3 consists of 11 residues. J lost 6 bases, V lost 6 bases, and 4 bases had no gene match. CDR3 amino acids: CSVRQGIEQYF. For the CDR3, the DNA is TGCAGCGTCCGACAGGGGATCGAGCAGTACTTC.

The chain is built from TRBV28 and TRBJ2-3, with D possibly being TRBD1 (5 bases). With 3 bases removed from V and 5 bases from J, the gap between germline ends came to 12 bases. This CDR3 region has 14 residues. Germline loops: CDR1 MDHEN, CDR2 SYDVKM. DNA for the CDR3: TGTGCCAGCAGTTTTAACCTAAGGGGAGATACGCAGTATTTT. Translating it yields CASSFNLRGDTQYF.

The rearrangement joins TRBV18 to TRBJ2-7; D gene unclear. Between the trimmed V and J ends, which lost 5 bases and 3 bases, there was a span of 17 bases. CDR3 length: 15 residues. CDR1 is KGHSH, CDR2 LQKENI, per germline. CDR3 DNA: TGTGCCAGCTCAGATCCCGGCAGGATGATCTACGAGCAGTACTTC. Residues: CASSDPGRMIYEQYF.

V and J are TRBV7-9 and TRBJ2-1, with a weak D call TRBD1 (6 bases). V was shortened by 3 bases and J by 1 base, with 7 bases between the two germline ends. Germline-derived CDR1 and CDR2 are SEHNR and FQNEAQ (reference sequence). CDR3 size: 14 residues. The CDR3 nucleotides are TGTGCCAGCAGCTTCGGGACATCCTACAATGAGCAGTTCTTC. It encodes CASSFGTSYNEQFF. Full variable domain (outside the CDR3, taken from reference TRBV7-9 and TRBJ2-1): DTGVSQNPRHKITKRGQNVTFRCDPISEHNRLYWYRQTLGQGPEFLTYFQNEAQLEKSRLLSDRFSAERPKGSFSTLEIQRTEQGDSAMYLCASSFGTSYNEQFFGPGTRLTVL.

V is TRBV4-1 and J is TRBJ2-7; TRBD2 matches at 7 bases. After removal of 3 bases from V and 7 bases from J, the junction contained 21 bases not matched to a gene. The CDR3 is made up of 18 amino acids. The germline V gene encodes CDR1 MGHRA and CDR2 YSYEKL. This CDR3 reads CASSQVTGLFSSSSEQYF. CDR3 bases: TGCGCCAGCAGCCAGGTAACGGGACTATTTTCCTCTTCCTCTGAGCAGTACTTC.